Listed below are T cell receptor beta chains from one sample, sequenced in a study of regulatory T cells in long-lasting Graves disease. TCRdb re-called the multiplex PCR reads through MiXCR, storing one row per CDR3 protein. The repertoire consists of about 450,000 distinct CDR3 sequences, with approximately 14% occurring once and the leading ten covering approximately 15%. The same data also contributed to another study, on T cells in Graves' hyperthyroidism and ophthalmopathy.

This material consisted of peripheral blood mononuclear cells (PBMCs), taken at new diagnosis, from a patient treated with antithyroid drugs. The receptors here all came from a woman aged 45-59 years with Graves disease. The CDR3 runs from the conserved cysteine through the conserved F or W. The D gene is left open where the match is weak. The listing skips clone size in some rows; elsewhere it reads once, few, many or a size class.

d_call cdr3_length j_call clone_size v_call cdr3_nt cdr3_aa
NA 13 TRBJ1-1 many TRBV12-3/TRBV12-4 TGTGCCAGCAGTCGTACCGGGACGGGGAGGGCTTTCTTT CASSRTGTGRAFF
TRBD2 17 TRBJ2-2 many TRBV7-9 TGTGCCAGCAGCTCGACTAGCGGGAGATCTCTTACCGGGGAGCTGTTTTTT CASSSTSGRSLTGELFF
TRBD2 14 TRBJ2-7 many TRBV9 TGTGCCAGCAGCCCCTCTAGCGGGAGCGGCGAGCAGTACTTC CASSPSSGSGEQYF
TRBD2 15 TRBJ2-5 few TRBV5-1 TGCGCCAGCAGCTTGGTAGCGGGAGAGGGAGAGACCCAGTACTTC CASSLVAGEGETQYF
TRBD1 15 TRBJ1-2 few TRBV6-2/TRBV6-3 TGTGCCAGCAGTTACGAATCTGGGACAGGGAGAGGCTACACCTTC CASSYESGTGRGYTF
NA 13 TRBJ1-2 NA TRBV6-2/TRBV6-3 TGTGCCAGCAGTCAGGACAGCGATTATGGCTACACCTTC CASSQDSDYGYTF
TRBD1 12 TRBJ1-2 many TRBV27 TGTGCCAGCAGTCGACAGGGCGATGGCTACACCTTC CASSRQGDGYTF
TRBD1 15 TRBJ2-7 NA TRBV10-2 TGCGCCAGCAGTGATATAAGGGACAGGGGCTACGAGCAGTACTTC CASSDIRDRGYEQYF
TRBD1 15 TRBJ2-7 few TRBV20-1 TGCAGTGCTAGGGATAGACAGGGGGTATATTACGAGCAGTACTTC CSARDRQGVYYEQYF
NA 15 TRBJ1-1 many TRBV5-5 TGTGCCAGCAGCTTCCGGGACGGAAAAAACACTAAAGCTTTCTTT CASSFRDGKNTKAFF
TRBD1 15 TRBJ2-7 few TRBV27 TGTGCCAGCACCCCCCCGGGACAGGGGTTTTACGAGCAGTACTTC CASTPPGQGFYEQYF